This TCR beta chain appears in the sequencing data of a study of shared clonotypes between healthy human individuals. The protocol was immunoSEQ multiplex PCR, while the TCRdb copy is restricted to in-frame clones and leaves out a portion. The table includes about 2.2 million clones, just over 90% detected once. Selected positively for CCR7 and CD45RO-negative, naive CD8 cells excluded terminally differentiated effector memory CD45RA+ cells. The CDR3 loop spans 15 amino acids. Germline values: CDR1 MRHNA, CDR2 SNTAGT. The V gene lost 2 bases and the J gene lost 2 bases, with 7 bases spanning the gap.

Sequences were obtained from naive CD8+ T cells from PBMCs. The chain is built from TRBV6-4 and TRBJ2-6; possibly TRBD1 for D (6 bases). The receptor comes from a man aged 18 to 35 in good health. Some clones in this sample may be carry-over from other donors' samples. CDR3 amino acids: CASSDGQTGANVLTF. The CDR3 nucleotides are TGTGCCAGCAGTGACGGACAGACTGGGGCCAACGTCCTGACTTTC.